The 25 T cell receptor beta chains below all came from one sample that was sequenced in a study of blood T cell repertoires in COVID-19. The assay was immunoSEQ multiplex PCR, and TCRdb's table has in-frame clones only and misses some. The top ten clones hold 2% to 3% of a sample with about 170,000 clones, roughly 86% of them seen once. Sequenced input: peripheral blood. All receptors derive from a woman over 75 with COVID-19, enrolled during active disease.

The chain is built from TRBV28 and TRBJ1-2; D is uncertain. Trimming pared 6 bases from V and 5 bases from J, leaving 13 bases between. This CDR3 has 13 amino acids. CDR1 MDHEN and CDR2 SYDVKM come from the germline V gene. DNA for the CDR3: TGTGCCAGCAGGTCCGATTTCGGGTATGGCTACACCTTC. Translation: CASRSDFGYGYTF.

The chain is built from TRBV7-9 and TRBJ2-1, with D perhaps TRBD2 (5 bases). Trimming removed 2 bases from V and 6 bases from J, with 14 bases in between. In germline, CDR1 is SEHNR, CDR2 FQNEAQ (reference sequence). The CDR3 extends over 15 amino acids. CDR3 coding DNA: TGTGCCAGCAGCTTAAGCGGAGGTCAGGTCAATGAGCAGTTCTTC. This translates into CASSLSGGQVNEQFF.

The chain recombines TRBV7-8 with TRBJ2-7; 14 nucleotides align to TRBD2. Unmatched junction bases numbered 12, after V lost 2 bases and J lost 0 bases. CDR3 length equals 20 residues. Germline V gene sequence: CDR1 SGHVS, CDR2 FQNEAQ. The DNA of the CDR3 is TGTGCCAGCAGCTTAAGGACAGCTACCGGGACTAGCGGGAGCTCCTACGAGCAGTACTTC. This translates into CASSLRTATGTSGSSYEQYF.

This clone was observed once. The V call is TRBV4-1, the J call TRBJ1-6, with D maybe TRBD1 (6 bases). Germline V lookup: CDR1 MGHRA, CDR2 YSYEKL. V was cut by 6 bases and J by 7 bases, with 16 bases left in between. The CDR3 runs 15 residues. CDR3 residues: CASRGAQNQNSPLHF. The CDR3 bases are TGCGCCAGCAGGGGGGCGCAGAACCAAAATTCACCCCTCCACTTT.

The chain joins TRBV19 to TRBJ2-5; possibly TRBD2 for D (5 bases). Trimming stripped 4 bases from V and 5 bases from J, with 17 bases between. Germline V CDR1 and CDR2: LNHDA, SQIVND (reference sequence). This CDR3 spans 15 amino acids. The CDR3 is CASSTGRGPGETQYF. The CDR3 coding sequence is TGTGCCAGTAGTACGGGAAGAGGGCCTGGGGAGACCCAGTACTTC.

This chain joins TRBV19 and TRBJ1-2; perhaps TRBD1 as D (5 bases). V shed 11 bases and J shed 5 bases, with 21 bases lying between them. Germline V gives CDR1 LNHDA, CDR2 SQIVND (reference sequence). This CDR3 contains 14 residues. The CDR3 region is CASAGLPPEYGYTF. CDR3 coding DNA: TGTGCCTCCGCAGGGCTTCCCCCTGAATATGGCTACACCTTC.

The rearrangement uses TRBV19 and TRBJ2-3; 10 bases match TRBD2. The CDR3 sequence is 16 residues long. Germline assignment: CDR1 LNHDA and CDR2 SQIVND (reference sequence). V lost 3 bases, J lost 6 bases, and 9 bases stayed unmatched. The chain's CDR3 is CASSISASGSYDTQYF. CDR3 sequence (DNA): TGTGCCAGTAGTATTTCGGCTAGCGGGAGCTACGATACGCAGTATTTT.

This chain connects TRBV11-2 to TRBJ2-1; D gene ambiguous. V was trimmed by 5 bases and J by 0 bases, leaving 17 bases between them. The germline gives CDR1 SGHAT, CDR2 FQNNGV. The CDR3 runs 17 residues. The CDR3 sequence is CASSAFKLESSYNEQFF. The CDR3 nucleotides read TGTGCCAGCAGCGCATTTAAATTAGAGAGCTCCTACAATGAGCAGTTCTTC.

J is TRBJ2-1 and V is TRBV5-1, with 7 bases fitting TRBD2. This CDR3 has 17 amino acids. The ends lost 1 base at V and 5 bases at J; junction bases unmatched: 12. In germline, CDR1 is SGHRS, CDR2 YFSETQ. Here the CDR3 DNA reads TGCGCCAGCAGCTTGAGTCGTCTGGGGGAGGGCCACAATGAGCAGTTCTTC. Amino acids: CASSLSRLGEGHNEQFF.

This chain links TRBV3-1 (or the pseudogene TRBV3-2) with TRBJ1-1, with 7 bases matching TRBD1. This CDR3 spans 15 amino acids. Germline assignment: CDR1 LGHDT and CDR2 YNNKEL (reference sequence). V lost 4 bases to trimming and J lost 2 bases; unmatched junction nucleotides: 7. The CDR3 DNA is TGTGCCAGCAGCCGCACCGGGACAGACAACACTGAAGCTTTCTTT. Amino acids: CASSRTGTDNTEAFF.

The genes are TRBV5-5 and TRBJ2-5, with 11 bases identical to TRBD2. The CDR3 has 16 residues. The germline V gene encodes CDR1 SGHKS and CDR2 YYEKEE (reference sequence). V trimming: 3 bases; J trimming: 5 bases; junction bases outside the gene matches: 9. For the CDR3, the DNA is TGTGCCAGCAGCTCAGTAGCGGGAGGGCCAGGGGAGACCCAGTACTTC. Its translation is CASSSVAGGPGETQYF.

This clone was observed a few times. The V and J genes are TRBV6-1 and TRBJ2-7, with D unclear. The CDR3 consists of 13 residues. Between the trimmed V and J ends, which lost 3 bases and 7 bases, there was a span of 13 bases. From germline, CDR1 is MNHNS and CDR2 SASEGT. The CDR3 is CASSDTQLREQYF. The CDR3 coding sequence is TGTGCCAGCAGTGATACACAGTTACGAGAGCAGTACTTC.

This clone appeared a few times. The chain carries TRBV19 and TRBJ1-1; no definite D call. The length of the CDR3 is 12 residues. Germline-derived CDR1 and CDR2 are LNHDA and SQIVND (reference sequence). The V end was cut by 0 bases, the J end by 8 bases, with 7 bases between. The CDR3 DNA sequence: TGTGCCAGTAGTATAGATCAGAGGGAAGCTTTCTTT. Translating it yields CASSIDQREAFF.

This clone was found once. The V call is TRBV2, the J call TRBJ2-5; 9 bases line up with TRBD1. Germline values: CDR1 SNHLY, CDR2 FYNNEI. This CDR3 has 14 amino acids. V was pared by 1 base and J by 4 bases, with 1 base of the junction left unmatched. CDR3 region: CASSEDRGRETQYF. The CDR3 DNA reads TGTGCCAGCAGTGAAGACAGGGGGCGAGAGACCCAGTACTTC. Complete variable domain (other parts from reference TRBV2 and TRBJ2-5): EPEVTQTPSHQVTQMGQEVILRCVPISNHLYFYWYRQILGQKVEFLVSFYNNEISEKSEIFDDQFSVERPDGSNFTLKIRSTKLEDSAMYFCASSEDRGRETQYFGPGTRLLVL.

V gene TRBV18 combines with J gene TRBJ2-1; D is unresolved. This CDR3 spans 13 amino acids. V was pared by 3 bases and J by 4 bases, with 7 bases between. CDR1 is KGHSH, CDR2 LQKENI, per germline. The CDR3: CASSPPTYNEQFF. Here the CDR3 DNA reads TGTGCCAGCTCACCCCCGACTTACAATGAGCAGTTCTTC.

This clone was seen just once. This chain uses TRBV19 with TRBJ2-7; a weak D match, TRBD1 (6 bases). V was trimmed by 5 bases and J by 6 bases, leaving 14 bases between them. This CDR3 has 13 residues. CDR1 is LNHDA, CDR2 SQIVND, per germline (reference sequence). The CDR3 spells CASSSRTGTEQYF. The CDR3 nucleotides are TGTGCCAGTAGTTCTCGAACAGGGACCGAGCAGTACTTC. Full variable domain (remainder filled in from reference TRBV19 and TRBJ2-7): DGGITQSPKYLFRKEGQNVTLSCEQNLNHDAMYWYRQDPGQGLRLIYYSQIVNDFQKGDIAEGYSVSREKKESFPLTVTSAQKNPTAFYLCASSSRTGTEQYFGPGTRLTVT.

The rearrangement joins TRBV5-4 to TRBJ2-1; TRBD2 matches at 7 bases. The CDR3 runs 14 residues. The ends lost 8 bases at V and 7 bases at J; junction bases unmatched: 12. Germline loops: CDR1 SGHNT, CDR2 YYREEE (reference sequence). The CDR3 DNA sequence: TGTGCCAGTCGTCAAGCGGGGACGGTGAATGAGCAGTTCTTC. Its translation is CASRQAGTVNEQFF.

This sequence joins TRBV18 and TRBJ1-4; 7 nucleotides align to TRBD1. V was pared by 7 bases and J by 3 bases, with 5 bases of the junction left unmatched. The germline CDR1 and CDR2 sequences are KGHSH and LQKENI. The CDR3 has 14 residues. Here the CDR3 DNA reads TGTGCCAGCTTCTCCGGGACAGCTAATGAAAAACTGTTTTTT. Protein: CASFSGTANEKLFF. Full variable domain (missing parts from reference TRBV18 and TRBJ1-4): NAGVMQNPRHLVRRRGQEARLRCSPMKGHSHVYWYRQLPEEGLKFMVYLQKENIIDESGMPKERFSAEFPKEGPSILRIQQVVRGDSAAYFCASFSGTANEKLFFGSGTQLSVL.

A few counts support this clone. The chain uses TRBV11-2 and TRBJ1-2; tentative D call: TRBD1 (6 bases). Trimming took 5 bases from V and 3 from J, leaving 13 bases between them. Germline assignment: CDR1 SGHAT and CDR2 FQNNGV. This CDR3 is 14 amino acids long. The CDR3 loop reads CASSVQGGDYGYTF. The CDR3 coding sequence is TGTGCCAGCAGCGTACAAGGGGGAGACTATGGCTACACCTTC. Complete variable domain (other parts from reference TRBV11-2 and TRBJ1-2): EAGVAQSPRYKIIEKRQSVAFWCNPISGHATLYWYQQILGQGPKLLIQFQNNGVVDDSQLPKDRFSAERLKGVDSTLKIQPAKLEDSAVYLCASSVQGGDYGYTFGSGTRLTVV.

The chain joins TRBV13 to TRBJ2-1, with TRBD2 as a possible D gene (6 bases). In germline, CDR1 is PRHDT, CDR2 FYEKMQ (reference sequence). V was cut by 3 bases and J by 5 bases, with 17 bases left in between. The CDR3 totals 16 residues. The CDR3 loop is CASSFVGPRGNNEQFF. CDR3 DNA sequence: TGTGCCAGCAGCTTCGTAGGACCCCGGGGGAACAATGAGCAGTTCTTC.

The V and J genes are TRBV28 and TRBJ2-3; no definite D call. The germline CDR1 and CDR2 sequences are MDHEN and SYDVKM. Trimming removed 7 bases from V and 0 bases from J, with 5 bases in between. This CDR3 comprises 12 residues. The CDR3: CASTTSTDTQYF. CDR3 DNA sequence: TGTGCCAGCACCACTAGCACAGATACGCAGTATTTT.

V is TRBV7-2 and J is TRBJ2-3; 7 nucleotides align to TRBD2. Per the germline V gene, CDR1 is SGHTA and CDR2 is FQGNSA. V lost 3 bases, J lost 0 bases, and 0 bases stayed unmatched. The CDR3 covers 14 residues. Here the CDR3 DNA reads TGTGCCAGCAGCTTTAGCGGGAGCACAGATACGCAGTATTTT. Protein product: CASSFSGSTDTQYF. Variable domain in full (rest from reference TRBV7-2 and TRBJ2-3): GAGVSQSPSNKVTEKGKDVELRCDPISGHTALYWYRQSLGQGLEFLIYFQGNSAPDKSGLPSDRFSAERTGGSVSTLTIQRTQQEDSAVYLCASSFSGSTDTQYFGPGTRLTVL.

This chain connects TRBV7-9 to TRBJ1-3, with a tentative D call TRBD1 (6 bases). The germline V and J ends were trimmed by 5 bases and 5 bases, with 16 bases remaining between them. Germline V gene sequence: CDR1 SEHNR, CDR2 FQNEAQ (reference sequence). There are 15 residues in the CDR3. The DNA for the CDR3 is TGTGCCAGCAGCCCCCGGGACATCAACAGAAACACCATATATTTT. Its translation is CASSPRDINRNTIYF. Full variable domain (outside the CDR3, taken from reference TRBV7-9 and TRBJ1-3): DTGVSQNPRHKITKRGQNVTFRCDPISEHNRLYWYRQTLGQGPEFLTYFQNEAQLEKSRLLSDRFSAERPKGSFSTLEIQRTEQGDSAMYLCASSPRDINRNTIYFGEGSWLTVV.

About this clone: At one end, the junction sequence differs from germline, possibly due to a read error. V and J are TRBV7-9 and TRBJ1-1, with 8 bases aligning to TRBD1. Germline V gene sequence: CDR1 SEHNR, CDR2 FQNEAQ (reference sequence). The CDR3 has 14 residues. This CDR3 reads CASSLGQGETEAFF. The CDR3 DNA sequence: TGTGCCAGCAGTTTAGGACAGGGTGAAACTGAAGCTTTCTTT.

The chain is built from TRBV9 and TRBJ2-1; TRBD1 aligns across 11 bases. The CDR3 totals 16 residues. Trimming cost V 2 bases and J 10 bases; bases outside gene matches: 11. Germline lookup yields CDR1 SGDLS and CDR2 YYNGEE. The CDR3 DNA follows: TGTGCCAGCAGCGTCGGGGGAATGGGACAGGGGGGCGAGCAGTTCTTC. Its translation: CASSVGGMGQGGEQFF.